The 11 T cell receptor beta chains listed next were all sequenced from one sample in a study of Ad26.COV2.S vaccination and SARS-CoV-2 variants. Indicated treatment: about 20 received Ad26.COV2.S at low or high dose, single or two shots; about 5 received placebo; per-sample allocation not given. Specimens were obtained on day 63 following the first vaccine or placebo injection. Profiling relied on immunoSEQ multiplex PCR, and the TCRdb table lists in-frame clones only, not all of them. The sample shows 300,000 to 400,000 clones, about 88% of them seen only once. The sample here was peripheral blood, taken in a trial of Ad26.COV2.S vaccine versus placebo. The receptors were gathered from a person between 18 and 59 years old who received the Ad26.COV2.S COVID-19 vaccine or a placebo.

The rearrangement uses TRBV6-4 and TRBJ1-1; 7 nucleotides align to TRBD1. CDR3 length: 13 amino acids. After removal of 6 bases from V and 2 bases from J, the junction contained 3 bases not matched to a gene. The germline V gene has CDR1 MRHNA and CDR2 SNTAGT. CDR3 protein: CASSRTGNTEAFF. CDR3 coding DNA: TGTGCCAGCAGCAGGACAGGAAACACTGAAGCTTTCTTT.

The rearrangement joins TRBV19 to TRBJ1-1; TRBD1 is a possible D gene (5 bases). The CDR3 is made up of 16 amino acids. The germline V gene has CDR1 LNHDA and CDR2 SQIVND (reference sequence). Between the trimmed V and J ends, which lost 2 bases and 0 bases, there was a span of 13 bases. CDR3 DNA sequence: TGTGCCAGTAGTATAAAATTGGGACCGATGAACACTGAAGCTTTCTTT. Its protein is CASSIKLGPMNTEAFF.

CDR3 in DNA: TGCGCCAGCAGCTTGGCGGGACATTACTCTGGAAACACCATATATTTT. Translated: CASSLAGHYSGNTIYF. The chain has TRBV5-1 and TRBJ1-3; TRBD1 is a possible D gene (6 bases). The CDR3 sequence is 16 residues long. Trimming took off 0 bases at V and 0 bases at J, with 10 bases between the two ends. In germline, CDR1 is SGHRS, CDR2 YFSETQ. The full variable domain, with the rest looked up from reference TRBV5-1 and TRBJ1-3, is KAGVTQTPRYLIKTRGQQVTLSCSPISGHRSVSWYQQTPGQGLQFLFEYFSETQRNKGNFPGRFSGRQFSNSRSEMNVSTLELGDSALYLCASSLAGHYSGNTIYFGEGSWLTVV.

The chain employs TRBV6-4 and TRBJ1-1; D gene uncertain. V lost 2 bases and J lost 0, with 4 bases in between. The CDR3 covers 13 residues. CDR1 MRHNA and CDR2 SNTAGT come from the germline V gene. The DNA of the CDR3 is TGTGCCAGCAGTGACAAAATGAACACTGAAGCTTTCTTT. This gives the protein CASSDKMNTEAFF.

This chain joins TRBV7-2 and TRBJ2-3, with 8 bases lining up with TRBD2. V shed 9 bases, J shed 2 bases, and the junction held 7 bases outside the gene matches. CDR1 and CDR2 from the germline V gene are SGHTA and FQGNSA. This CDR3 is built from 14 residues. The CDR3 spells CASGSGGVTDTQYF. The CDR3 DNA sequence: TGTGCCAGTGGTTCGGGAGGGGTCACAGATACGCAGTATTTT.

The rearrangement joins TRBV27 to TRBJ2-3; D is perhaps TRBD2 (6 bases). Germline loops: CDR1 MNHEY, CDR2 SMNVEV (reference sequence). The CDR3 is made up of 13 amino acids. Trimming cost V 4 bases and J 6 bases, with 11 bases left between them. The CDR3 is CASSWRGGDTQYF. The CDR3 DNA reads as TGTGCCAGCAGTTGGAGGGGTGGGGATACGCAGTATTTT.

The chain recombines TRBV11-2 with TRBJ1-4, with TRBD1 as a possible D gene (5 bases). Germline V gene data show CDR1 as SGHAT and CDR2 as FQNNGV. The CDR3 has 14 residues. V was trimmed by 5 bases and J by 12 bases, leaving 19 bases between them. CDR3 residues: CASSATDGGTELFF. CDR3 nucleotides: TGTGCCAGCAGCGCAACCGACGGGGGTACGGAACTGTTTTTT.

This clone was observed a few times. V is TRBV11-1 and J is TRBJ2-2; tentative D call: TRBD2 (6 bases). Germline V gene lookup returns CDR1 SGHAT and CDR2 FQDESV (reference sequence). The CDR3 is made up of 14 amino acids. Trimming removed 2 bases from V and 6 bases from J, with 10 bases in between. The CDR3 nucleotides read TGTGCCAGCAGCTTATTGACTAGTGCCGGGGAGCTGTTTTTT. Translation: CASSLLTSAGELFF.

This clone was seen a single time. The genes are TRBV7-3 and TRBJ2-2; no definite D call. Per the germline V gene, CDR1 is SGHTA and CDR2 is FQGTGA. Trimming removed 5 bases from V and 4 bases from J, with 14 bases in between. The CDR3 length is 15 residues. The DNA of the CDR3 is TGTGCCAGCAGCACGCCGGGTCTCCTCACCGGGGAGCTGTTTTTT. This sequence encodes CASSTPGLLTGELFF.

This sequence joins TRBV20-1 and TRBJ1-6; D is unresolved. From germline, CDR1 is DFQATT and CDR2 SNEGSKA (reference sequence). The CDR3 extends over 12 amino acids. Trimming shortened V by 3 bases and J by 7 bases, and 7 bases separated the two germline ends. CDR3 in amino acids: CSASGINSPLHF. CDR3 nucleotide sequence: TGCAGTGCTAGTGGCATCAATTCACCCCTCCACTTT.

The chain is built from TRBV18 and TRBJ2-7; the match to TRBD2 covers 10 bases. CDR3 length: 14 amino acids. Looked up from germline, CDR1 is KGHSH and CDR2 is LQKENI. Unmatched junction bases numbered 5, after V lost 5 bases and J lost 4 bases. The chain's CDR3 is CASSYGTSAYEQYF. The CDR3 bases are TGTGCCAGCTCATACGGGACTAGCGCATACGAGCAGTACTTC.